These T cell receptor beta chains were read from a single sample in a study of molecular identifiers for immune sequencing clone quantification. Using its own MiXCR run on the PCR reads, TCRdb lists one record per CDR3 protein. The sample lists about 54,000 distinct CDR3 sequences, approximately 25% seen once, with approximately 1.9% in the top ten. The material sequenced was naive CD8+ T cells from blood, with Jurkat cell RNA spiked in. Every receptor here comes from a human donor in good health. Some libraries in this study had Jurkat cell RNA spiked in. The CDR3 runs from the conserved cysteine through the conserved F or W. Each record gives: CDR3 protein, V gene, clone size, J gene. Expanded clones are given a class, and other clones once, few, many or no size at all.

CDR3 protein: CASSLKSGDKNTEAFF
V gene: TRBV5-1
clone size: many
J gene: TRBJ1-1

CDR3 protein: CASSLFLGADEQFF
V gene: TRBV6-6
clone size: many
J gene: TRBJ2-1

CDR3 protein: CASSSPFEGWALGDTQYF
V gene: TRBV12-3/TRBV12-4
clone size: many
J gene: TRBJ2-3

CDR3 protein: CASSPGGGEDRGGKLFF
V gene: TRBV11-2
clone size: few
J gene: TRBJ1-4

CDR3 protein: CASSFLGSSNQPQHF
V gene: TRBV28
clone size: few
J gene: TRBJ1-5

CDR3 protein: CASSLARDGQETQYF
V gene: TRBV12-3/TRBV12-4
clone size: few
J gene: TRBJ2-5

CDR3 protein: CASSPTGGSYNEQFF
V gene: TRBV12-3/TRBV12-4
clone size: NA
J gene: TRBJ2-1

CDR3 protein: CSVVPFAQNNEQFF
V gene: TRBV29-1
clone size: many
J gene: TRBJ2-1

CDR3 protein: CASSPQGPGELFF
V gene: TRBV7-3
clone size: many
J gene: TRBJ2-2

CDR3 protein: CASRELGSGTQYF
V gene: TRBV12-3/TRBV12-4
clone size: NA
J gene: TRBJ2-5

CDR3 protein: CATTMTGNTGELFF
V gene: TRBV24-1
clone size: many
J gene: TRBJ2-2

CDR3 protein: CASSDGGGNNSPLHF
V gene: TRBV12-3/TRBV12-4
clone size: NA
J gene: TRBJ1-6

CDR3 protein: CAWKRGVAALSSTDTQYF
V gene: TRBV30
clone size: NA
J gene: TRBJ2-3

CDR3 protein: CASSLETSYEQYF
V gene: TRBV7-2
clone size: many
J gene: TRBJ2-7

CDR3 protein: CASSLEELGLAGGRQETQYF
V gene: TRBV7-2
clone size: many
J gene: TRBJ2-5

CDR3 protein: CASGETGGFSNYTF
V gene: TRBV27
clone size: many
J gene: TRBJ1-2

CDR3 protein: CASSLAPLAGAYNEQFF
V gene: TRBV7-2
clone size: many
J gene: TRBJ2-1

CDR3 protein: CAISESSVSNQPQHF
V gene: TRBV10-3
clone size: many
J gene: TRBJ1-5

CDR3 protein: CASRPDPGQYLRADF
V gene: TRBV6-2/TRBV6-3
clone size: many
J gene: TRBJ2-7

CDR3 protein: CASSPGNTEAFF
V gene: TRBV9
clone size: many
J gene: TRBJ1-1

CDR3 protein: CASSSQGDEQFF
V gene: TRBV6-6
clone size: many
J gene: TRBJ2-1

CDR3 protein: CASSRFNTAVGELFF
V gene: TRBV19
clone size: many
J gene: TRBJ2-2

CDR3 protein: CASSLRDAQETQYF
V gene: TRBV5-8
clone size: few
J gene: TRBJ2-5

CDR3 protein: CASSLDRARTEAFF
V gene: TRBV5-1
clone size: many
J gene: TRBJ1-1

CDR3 protein: CAWSSFRLPEQYF
V gene: TRBV30
clone size: NA
J gene: TRBJ2-7

CDR3 protein: CASSMLQGLGNTIYF
V gene: TRBV4-3
clone size: many
J gene: TRBJ1-3

CDR3 protein: CASSQYPGLHTEAFF
V gene: TRBV9
clone size: NA
J gene: TRBJ1-1

CDR3 protein: CAGDRENTEAFF
V gene: TRBV7-9
clone size: many
J gene: TRBJ1-1

CDR3 protein: CASSRGGSSYEQYF
V gene: TRBV6-2/TRBV6-3
clone size: NA
J gene: TRBJ2-7

CDR3 protein: CATSDGDNEQFF
V gene: TRBV24-1
clone size: many
J gene: TRBJ2-1

CDR3 protein: CASIPKGGPKGTDTQYF
V gene: TRBV3-2
clone size: many
J gene: TRBJ2-3

CDR3 protein: CASSRQEPQYF
V gene: TRBV19
clone size: once
J gene: TRBJ2-5

CDR3 protein: CASSLARGALLNEQFF
V gene: TRBV7-2
clone size: few
J gene: TRBJ2-1

CDR3 protein: CASSRDAYNEQFF
V gene: TRBV7-9
clone size: few
J gene: TRBJ2-1

CDR3 protein: CASSLLAGDQETQYF
V gene: TRBV5-6
clone size: many
J gene: TRBJ2-5

CDR3 protein: CASSPPDRNTEAFF
V gene: TRBV12-3/TRBV12-4
clone size: many
J gene: TRBJ1-1

CDR3 protein: CASSSGTGLTEAFF
V gene: TRBV5-1
clone size: many
J gene: TRBJ1-1

CDR3 protein: CSARDPHRGQGDRYEQYF
V gene: TRBV20-1
clone size: many
J gene: TRBJ2-7

CDR3 protein: CASSPDSPGANVLTF
V gene: TRBV6-6
clone size: many
J gene: TRBJ2-6

CDR3 protein: CASSLVAYEQYF
V gene: TRBV13
clone size: many
J gene: TRBJ2-7

CDR3 protein: CASSDPNEAGELFF
V gene: TRBV7-9
clone size: many
J gene: TRBJ2-2

CDR3 protein: CASSITRNTGELFF
V gene: TRBV19
clone size: many
J gene: TRBJ2-2

CDR3 protein: CASSHSHWVVGSENTEAFF
V gene: TRBV14
clone size: many
J gene: TRBJ1-1

CDR3 protein: CSVELGTSGGYEQYF
V gene: TRBV29-1
clone size: many
J gene: TRBJ2-7

CDR3 protein: CASSGANGANVLTF
V gene: TRBV12-3/TRBV12-4
clone size: many
J gene: TRBJ2-6

CDR3 protein: CASSYPDGYMNTEAFF
V gene: TRBV6-6
clone size: NA
J gene: TRBJ1-1

CDR3 protein: CSATTGTAPYEQYF
V gene: TRBV29-1
clone size: many
J gene: TRBJ2-7

CDR3 protein: CASSGEPQEQYF
V gene: TRBV6-5
clone size: many
J gene: TRBJ2-7

CDR3 protein: CSAPALTDTQYF
V gene: TRBV20-1
clone size: many
J gene: TRBJ2-3

CDR3 protein: CASSPPLAGALQETQYF
V gene: TRBV18
clone size: NA
J gene: TRBJ2-5

CDR3 protein: CAWSGPPGRYSYEQYF
V gene: TRBV30
clone size: few
J gene: TRBJ2-7